This record concerns one T cell receptor (beta chain) sequence. This entry belongs to a study of regulatory T cells in long-lasting Graves disease. The time point: persistent/refractory GD, antithyroid drugs over 5 years with positive TRAb. The TCR library was prepared using RNA isolated from PBMCs. Building the TCR beta libraries relied on iRepertoire HTBI primers, and CDR3 regions underwent Arm-PCR. TCRdb processed the multiplex PCR reads anew with MiXCR; each CDR3 protein has one entry. The sample holds over 350,000 distinct CDR3 sequences, less than 25% seen once. This material consisted of peripheral blood mononuclear cells (PBMCs), taken when the disease was refractory, from a patient treated with antithyroid drugs. The clonotype comes from a female donor with Graves disease.

The CDR3 sequence: CASLASVDYGYTF. The CDR3 region has the DNA TGTGCCAGCTTGGCCTCGGTGGACTATGGCTACACCTTC. This chain links TRBV6-1 with TRBJ1-2; D uncertain. The CDR3 has 13 residues. With 8 bases removed from V and 3 bases from J, the gap between germline ends came to 13 bases. The V gene's germline CDR1 is MNHNS and CDR2 SASEGT.